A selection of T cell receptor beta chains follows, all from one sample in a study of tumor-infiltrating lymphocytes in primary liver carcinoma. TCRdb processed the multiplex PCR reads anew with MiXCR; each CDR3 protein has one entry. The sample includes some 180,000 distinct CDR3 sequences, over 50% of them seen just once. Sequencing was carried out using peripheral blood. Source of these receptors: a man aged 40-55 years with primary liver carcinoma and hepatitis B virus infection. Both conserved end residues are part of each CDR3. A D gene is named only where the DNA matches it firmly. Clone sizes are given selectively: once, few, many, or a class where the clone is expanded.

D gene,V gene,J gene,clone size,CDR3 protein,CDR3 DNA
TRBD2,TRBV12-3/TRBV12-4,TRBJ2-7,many,CASGLADSYEQYF,TGTGCCAGCGGACTAGCAGACTCCTACGAGCAGTACTTC
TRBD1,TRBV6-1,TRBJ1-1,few,CATTKGQYSLRTEAFF,TGTGCCACAACAAAGGGACAGTATTCTCTTCGGACTGAAGCTTTCTTT
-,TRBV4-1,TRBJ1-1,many,CASSPNMNTEAFF,TGCGCCAGCAGCCCAAACATGAACACTGAAGCTTTCTTT
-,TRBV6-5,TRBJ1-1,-,CASNSGEGAFF,TGTGCCAGCAACTCCGGGGAGGGAGCTTTCTTT
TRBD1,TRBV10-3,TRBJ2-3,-,CAISDQGQGADAQYF,TGTGCCATCAGTGACCAGGGACAGGGGGCGGATGCGCAGTATTTT
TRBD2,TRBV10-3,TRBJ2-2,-,CAIGIAGGLTTGELFF,TGTGCCATCGGAATAGCGGGAGGGCTTACCACCGGGGAGCTGTTTTTT
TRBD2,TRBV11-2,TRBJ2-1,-,CASSLVAGGKYEQLF,TGTGCCAGCAGCTTAGTGGCGGGAGGGAAATACGAGCAGTTATTC
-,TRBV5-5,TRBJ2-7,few,CASSQGFYEQYF,TGTGCCAGCAGCCAGGGCTTCTACGAGCAGTACTTC
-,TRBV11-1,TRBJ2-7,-,CAGSLPPYYEQYF,TGTGCCGGCAGCTTGCCGCCGTACTACGAGCAGTACTTC
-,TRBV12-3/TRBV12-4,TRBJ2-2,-,CAISLGAGYTGELFF,TGTGCCATCAGTTTAGGGGCAGGATACACCGGGGAGCTGTTTTTT
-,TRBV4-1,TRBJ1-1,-,CASSHEPENPNTEAFF,TGCGCCAGCAGCCATGAACCCGAGAACCCGAACACTGAAGCCTTCTTT
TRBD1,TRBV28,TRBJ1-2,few,CASNPTGTGGGYTF,TGTGCCAGCAACCCCACAGGGACAGGGGGTGGCTACACCTTC
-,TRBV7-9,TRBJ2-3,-,CASTSGEVGTDTQYF,TGTGCCAGCACCTCGGGGGAGGTAGGCACAGATACGCAGTATTTT
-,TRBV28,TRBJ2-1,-,CASNYSGGGYNEQFF,TGTGCCAGCAACTATAGCGGAGGGGGCTACAATGAGCAGTTCTTC
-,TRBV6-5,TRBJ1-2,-,CASRGRGLRAYGYTF,TGTGCCAGCAGGGGTAGAGGGCTGCGCGCATATGGCTACACCTTC